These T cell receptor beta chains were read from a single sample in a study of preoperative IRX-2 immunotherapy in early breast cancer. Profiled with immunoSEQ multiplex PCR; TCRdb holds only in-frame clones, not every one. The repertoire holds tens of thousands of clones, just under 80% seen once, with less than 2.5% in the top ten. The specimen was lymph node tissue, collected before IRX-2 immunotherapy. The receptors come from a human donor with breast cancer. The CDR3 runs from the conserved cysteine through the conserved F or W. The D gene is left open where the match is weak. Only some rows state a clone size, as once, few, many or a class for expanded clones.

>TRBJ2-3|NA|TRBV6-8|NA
CASRVGGLLYTDTQYF
TGTGCCAGCAGGGTTGGGGGGCTCTTATACACAGATACGCAGTATTTT
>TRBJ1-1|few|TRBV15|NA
CATLLDYLDTEAFF
TGTGCCACCCTCCTCGATTATCTTGACACTGAAGCTTTCTTT
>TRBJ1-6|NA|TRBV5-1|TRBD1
CASTQAGQGNSPLHF
TGCGCCAGCACCCAGGCGGGACAGGGTAATTCACCCCTCCACTTT
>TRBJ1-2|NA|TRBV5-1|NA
CASSLTPKPPYGYTF
TGCGCCAGCAGCTTGACCCCAAAGCCACCCTATGGCTACACCTTC
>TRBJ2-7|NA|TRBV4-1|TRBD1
CASSQVERGLYEQYF
TGCGCCAGCAGCCAAGTCGAGAGGGGGCTCTACGAGCAGTACTTC
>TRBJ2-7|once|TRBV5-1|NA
CASSLAWDAAYEQYF
TGCGCCAGCAGCTTGGCCTGGGACGCGGCCTACGAGCAGTACTTC
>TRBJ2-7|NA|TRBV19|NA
CASSGFSTASYEQYF
TGTGCCAGTAGTGGATTCAGTACGGCCTCCTACGAGCAGTACTTC
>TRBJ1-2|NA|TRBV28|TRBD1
CASRGTGGYGYTF
TGTGCCAGCAGGGGGACAGGGGGGTATGGCTACACCTTC
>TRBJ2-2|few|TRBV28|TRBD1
CASSRTGPTGELFF
TGTGCCAGCAGTAGGACAGGCCCCACCGGGGAGCTGTTTTTT
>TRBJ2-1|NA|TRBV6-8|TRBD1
CASTRTGDRDEQFF
TGTGCCAGCACAAGGACAGGGGATCGGGATGAGCAGTTCTTC
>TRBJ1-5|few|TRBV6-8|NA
CAISVESNQPQHF
TGTGCCATCAGTGTAGAGAGCAATCAGCCCCAGCATTTT
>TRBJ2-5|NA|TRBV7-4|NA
CASSLWARRQETQYF
TGTGCCAGCAGCTTATGGGCCAGGAGACAAGAGACCCAGTACTTC
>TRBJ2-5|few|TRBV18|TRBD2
CASSSGTSGVMKTQYF
TGTGCCAGCTCGTCCGGGACTAGCGGGGTGATGAAGACCCAGTACTTC
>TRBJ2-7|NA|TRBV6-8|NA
CASRDGQGNPEQYF
TGTGCCAGCCGTGACGGGCAAGGTAATCCCGAGCAGTACTTC
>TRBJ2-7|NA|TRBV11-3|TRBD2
CASSSPSGVTYEQYF
TGTGCCAGCAGCTCTCCTAGCGGGGTGACCTACGAGCAGTACTTC
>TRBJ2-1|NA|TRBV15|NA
CATSSGNLGNEQFF
TGTGCCACCAGCTCGGGTAATCTTGGCAATGAGCAGTTCTTC
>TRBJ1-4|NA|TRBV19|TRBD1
CASAGTATNEKLFF
TGTGCCAGTGCCGGGACAGCAACTAATGAAAAACTGTTTTTT
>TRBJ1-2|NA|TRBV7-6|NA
CASSLAAGRSANYGYTF
TGTGCCAGCAGCTTAGCCGCAGGGAGGTCGGCTAACTATGGCTACACCTTC
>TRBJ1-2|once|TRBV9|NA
CASSQALNGYTF
TGTGCCAGCAGCCAGGCCCTAAATGGCTACACCTTC
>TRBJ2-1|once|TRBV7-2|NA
CASSLGWTNEQFF
TGTGCCAGCAGCTTAGGTTGGACGAATGAGCAGTTCTTC
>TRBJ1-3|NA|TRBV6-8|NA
CASSYSSRVRGNTIYF
TGTGCCAGCAGTTACTCTAGCCGGGTCCGTGGAAACACCATATATTTT
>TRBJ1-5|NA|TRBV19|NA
CASSGVGNQPQHF
TGTGCCAGTAGTGGAGTCGGCAATCAGCCCCAGCATTTT
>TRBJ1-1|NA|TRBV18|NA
CASSPTGTEAFF
TGTGCCAGCTCCCCCACAGGGACCGAAGCTTTCTTT
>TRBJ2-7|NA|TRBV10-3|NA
CAISEAAGEQYF
TGTGCCATCAGTGAGGCAGCAGGCGAGCAGTACTTC
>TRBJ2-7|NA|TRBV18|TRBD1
CASSPQGQGPYEQYF
TGTGCCAGCTCACCCCAGGGACAGGGCCCCTACGAGCAGTACTTC
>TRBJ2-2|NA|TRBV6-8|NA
CATGRGAGGELFF
TGTGCCACCGGAAGGGGGGCCGGCGGGGAGCTGTTTTTT
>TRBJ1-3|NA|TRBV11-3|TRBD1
CASSPEGQGRNTIYF
TGTGCCAGCAGCCCGGAGGGACAGGGACGAAACACCATATATTTT
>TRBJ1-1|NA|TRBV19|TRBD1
CASSRSDRGGTEAFF
TGTGCCAGTAGCCGATCGGACAGGGGAGGGACTGAAGCTTTCTTT
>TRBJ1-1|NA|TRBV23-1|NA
CASSVDINTEAFF
TGCGCCAGCAGCGTGGACATAAACACTGAAGCTTTCTTT
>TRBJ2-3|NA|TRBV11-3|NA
CASSPSRVPPSTDTQYF
TGTGCCAGCAGCCCCTCCCGGGTTCCTCCTAGCACAGATACGCAGTATTTT
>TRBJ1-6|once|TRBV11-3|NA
CASSHGQSSYNSPLHF
TGTGCCAGCAGCCACGGACAGAGCTCCTATAATTCACCCCTCCACTTT
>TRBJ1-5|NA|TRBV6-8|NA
CASSRRSRQAGSNQPQHF
TGTGCCAGCAGTCGACGCTCGAGACAGGCCGGAAGCAATCAGCCCCAGCATTTT
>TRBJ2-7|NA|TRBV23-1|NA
CASSLDNYYEQYF
TGCGCCAGCAGCTTAGATAACTACTACGAGCAGTACTTC
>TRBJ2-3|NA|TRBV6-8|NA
CASSYTRTDTQYF
TGTGCCAGCAGTTACACCAGAACAGATACGCAGTATTTT
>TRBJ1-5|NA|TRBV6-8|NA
CASSYRQGLNQPQHF
TGTGCCAGCAGTTACCGGCAGGGACTAAATCAGCCCCAGCATTTT
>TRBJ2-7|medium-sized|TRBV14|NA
CASSQAYGETYEQYF
TGTGCCAGCAGCCAAGCTTACGGAGAAACCTACGAGCAGTACTTC
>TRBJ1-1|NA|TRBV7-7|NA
CASSLDSAPNTEAFF
TGTGCCAGCAGCTTAGATTCAGCTCCGAACACTGAAGCTTTCTTT
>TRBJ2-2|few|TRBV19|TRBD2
CASSLGGTGELFF
TGTGCCAGTAGCTTGGGGGGGACCGGGGAGCTGTTTTTT
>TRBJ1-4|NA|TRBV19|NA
CASTPPSGYNEKLFF
TGTGCCAGTACCCCACCGTCGGGGTATAATGAAAAACTGTTTTTT
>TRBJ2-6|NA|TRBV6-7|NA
CASSYSTRRLLTGANVLTF
TGTGCCAGCAGTTACTCGACTCGCAGGCTACTCACTGGGGCCAACGTCCTGACTTTC
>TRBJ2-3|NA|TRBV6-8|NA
CASSSKDPLTDTQYF
TGTGCCAGCAGTTCTAAGGACCCACTCACAGATACGCAGTATTTT
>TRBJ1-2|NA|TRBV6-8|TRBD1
CASTKGAPDYGYTF
TGTGCCAGCACCAAGGGGGCACCCGACTATGGCTACACCTTC
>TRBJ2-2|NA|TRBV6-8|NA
CASTNIRDTKNTGELFF
TGTGCCAGCACAAACATAAGGGACACCAAGAACACCGGGGAGCTGTTTTTT
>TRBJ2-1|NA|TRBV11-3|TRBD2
CASSARLAGGWDEQFF
TGTGCCAGCAGCGCCCGACTAGCGGGGGGCTGGGATGAGCAGTTCTTC
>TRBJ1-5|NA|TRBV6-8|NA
CASSYPSPDGFNQPQHF
TGTGCCAGCAGTTACCCGAGCCCGGACGGGTTCAATCAGCCCCAGCATTTT
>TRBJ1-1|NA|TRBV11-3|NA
CASSLGQLNTEAFF
TGTGCCAGCAGCTTAGGACAGCTAAACACTGAAGCTTTCTTT
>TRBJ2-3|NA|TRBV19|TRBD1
CASSPAGQGTDTQYF
TGTGCCAGTAGCCCCGCGGGACAGGGTACAGATACGCAGTATTTT
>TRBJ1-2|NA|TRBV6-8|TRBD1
CASKHRQGSYGYTF
TGTGCCAGCAAACATAGACAGGGTAGCTATGGCTACACCTTC
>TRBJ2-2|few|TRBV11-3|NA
CASSLLGTLDTGELFF
TGTGCCAGCAGCTTGTTGGGGACACTGGACACCGGGGAGCTGTTTTTT
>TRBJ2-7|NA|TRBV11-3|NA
CASSIGSSGRHYEQYF
TGTGCCAGCAGCATCGGCAGTTCGGGACGTCACTACGAGCAGTACTTC
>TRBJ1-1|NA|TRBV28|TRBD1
CASSFGQGAWKAFF
TGTGCCAGCAGTTTTGGACAGGGGGCATGGAAAGCTTTCTTT
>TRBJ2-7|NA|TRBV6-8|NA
CASSWGFIYEQYF
TGTGCCAGCAGTTGGGGATTTATCTACGAGCAGTACTTC
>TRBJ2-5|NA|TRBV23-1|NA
CASSLDRGETQYF
TGCGCCAGCAGCCTGGACAGAGGAGAGACCCAGTACTTC
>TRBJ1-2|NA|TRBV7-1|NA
CASRRSLLVYSYTF
TGTGCCAGCAGGAGATCGTTGTTGGTTTATAGCTACACCTTC